Below, 6 T cell receptor beta chains from the same sample are listed, as sequenced in a study of T cells in Graves' hyperthyroidism and ophthalmopathy (dated by TCRdb to the late 2010s). Libraries were prepared through multiplex PCR. This sample was sequenced with an Illumina HiSeq 2000. TCR beta CDR3 regions were amplified from RNA transcripts. The first round of RT-PCR for the TCR CDR3 was performed with the HTBI primer set and the Qiagen OneStep RT-PCR kit. Using fastp trimming at Q25 and MiXCR clonotype assembly, TCRdb reanalyzed the public sequencing data and kept in-frame beta chains. Here each entry gathers all rows of one CDR3 protein and keeps the most common genes and DNA. The sample table lists more than 500,000 distinct CDR3 sequences, 46% of them with a count of one. The leading ten clones occupy 44% of the sample. Material: peripheral blood or thyroid tissue (not recorded which). These receptors all stem from an adult woman with Graves' disease, either hyperthyroidism or ophthalmopathy (not recorded which).

This chain uses TRBV2 with TRBJ1-5; tentatively, D is TRBD1 (6 bases). The CDR3 runs 13 residues. Trimming stripped 8 bases from V and 2 bases from J, with 10 bases between. Germline values: CDR1 SNHLY, CDR2 FYNNEI. Written as DNA, the CDR3 is TGTGCCAGCGTCGGGGGCCGCAATCAGCCCCAGCATTTT. Protein sequence: CASVGGRNQPQHF. The variable domain in full, completed from reference TRBV2 and TRBJ1-5, reads EPEVTQTPSHQVTQMGQEVILRCVPISNHLYFYWYRQILGQKVEFLVSFYNNEISEKSEIFDDQFSVERPDGSNFTLKIRSTKLEDSAMYFCASVGGRNQPQHFGDGTRLSIL.

This clonotype was found many times. The chain is built from TRBV6-5 and TRBJ2-7, with 7 bases fitting TRBD1. CDR3 length: 13 residues. Germline V gives CDR1 MNHEY, CDR2 SVGAGI. Losses at the gene ends were 6 bases for V and 6 bases for J; bases not matched to a gene: 8. The CDR3, as DNA: TGTGCCAGCAGAACGGGACAGCGACGCGAGCAGTACTTC. This gives the protein CASRTGQRREQYF.

The chain joins TRBV6-2 or TRBV6-3 to TRBJ2-5; 12 nucleotides line up with TRBD2. Germline V CDR1 and CDR2: MNHEY, SVGEGT. V lost 4 bases, J lost 3 bases, and 9 bases stayed unmatched. This CDR3 has 17 amino acids. CDR3 loop: CASSSRRLAGEKETQYF. The CDR3 coding sequence is TGTGCCAGCAGTTCCAGGAGACTAGCGGGAGAGAAAGAGACCCAGTACTTC.

In nucleotides, the CDR3 is TGTGCCAGCAGTTTGGACAGGGGGCTCAACACTGAAGCTTTCTTT. It specifies CASSLDRGLNTEAFF. The chain joins TRBV28 to TRBJ1-1, with 11 bases fitting TRBD1. V lost 3 bases, J lost 2 bases, and 2 bases stayed unmatched. Germline V gives CDR1 MDHEN, CDR2 SYDVKM. The length of the CDR3 is 15 residues.

The V call is TRBV4-1, the J call TRBJ2-7, with D tentatively TRBD2 (6 bases). V gave up 0 bases and J gave up 3 bases, with 12 bases separating them. This CDR3 has 15 residues. Germline-derived CDR1 and CDR2 are MGHRA and YSYEKL. The CDR3 protein is CASSQEPSAGYEQYF. CDR3 DNA sequence: TGCGCCAGCAGCCAAGAGCCTTCAGCGGGCTACGAGCAGTACTTC.

As to this clonotype: A junction boundary mismatches the germline segment, possibly from a read error. This sequence joins TRBV15 and TRBJ2-5; D is unclear. Looked up from germline, CDR1 is LNHNV and CDR2 is YYDKDF (reference sequence). CDR3 length: 15 amino acids. The CDR3 sequence is CATSRDTSQQETQHF. The CDR3 DNA reads TGTGCCACCAGCAGAGATACGTCCCAGCAAGAGACCCAGCACTTC.